This TCR beta chain was captured by sequencing in a study of beta chain features in type 1 diabetes. Whole-study results and caveats: More deletions and fewer insertions at VDJ junctions were found in patients with type 1 diabetes. A cDNA-based sequencing approach could over-represent cells with high TCR expression. For patients, the naive, central memory and Treg TCRB repertoires appeared more alike than for healthy donors. A moderate, significant TCRB CDR3 shortening appeared in type 1 diabetes across four CD4+ subsets.

For this clone: Its specificity is not known.

Reverse transcription of all isolated RNA meant that expressed TCRB transcripts were sequenced. Assay: immunoSEQ multiplex PCR; the TCRdb copy retains only in-frame clones and omits some. The sample holds a few hundred thousand clones, roughly 14% seen once. V trimming: 4 bases; J trimming: 1 base; junction bases outside the gene matches: 3. This CDR3 has 14 amino acids. In germline, CDR1 is SGHRS, CDR2 YFSETQ. Sorting of CD4+ naive, central memory, regulatory and stem cell-like memory cells was performed via CD45RO/CCR7/CD25/CD127/CD95/CD27. V and J are TRBV5-1 and TRBJ2-5; 8 positions agree with TRBD2. This receptor was identified in a young man with type 1 diabetes. Sequencing input: naive CD4+ T cells from blood. The DNA of the CDR3 is TGCGCCAGCAGCGCCGGGACTAGCCAAGAGACCCAGTACTTC. Translated, it gives CASSAGTSQETQYF.